The present TCR beta chain was sequenced within a study of beta chain features in type 1 diabetes. In germline, CDR1 is MDHEN, CDR2 SYDVKM. V lost 7 bases and J 6 bases, leaving 16 bases between the germline ends. The CDR3 consists of 14 residues. What was sequenced were expressed TCRB transcripts, since all of the isolated RNA had been reverse transcribed. Using immunoSEQ multiplex PCR, the repertoire was profiled, and TCRdb retains in-frame clones only, with some absent. Of 300,000 to 350,000 clones listed, 8% are singletons. CD45RO/CCR7/CD25/CD127/CD95/CD27 sorting isolated CD4+ naive, central memory, regulatory and stem cell-like memory cells.

The chain recombines TRBV28 with TRBJ1-5, with D perhaps matching TRBD1 (5 bases). The sequence was collected from a woman aged 18-30 years in good health. The sequenced sample consisted of central memory CD4+ T cells from blood. The CDR3 reads CASTHGGDGQPQHF. The DNA for the CDR3 is TGTGCCAGCACCCATGGGGGGGATGGTCAGCCCCAGCATTTT. Complete variable domain (other parts from reference TRBV28 and TRBJ1-5): DVKVTQSSRYLVKRTGEKVFLECVQDMDHENMFWYRQDPGLGLRLIYFSYDVKMKEKGDIPEGYSVSREKKERFSLILESASTNQTSMYLCASTHGGDGQPQHFGDGTRLSIL.